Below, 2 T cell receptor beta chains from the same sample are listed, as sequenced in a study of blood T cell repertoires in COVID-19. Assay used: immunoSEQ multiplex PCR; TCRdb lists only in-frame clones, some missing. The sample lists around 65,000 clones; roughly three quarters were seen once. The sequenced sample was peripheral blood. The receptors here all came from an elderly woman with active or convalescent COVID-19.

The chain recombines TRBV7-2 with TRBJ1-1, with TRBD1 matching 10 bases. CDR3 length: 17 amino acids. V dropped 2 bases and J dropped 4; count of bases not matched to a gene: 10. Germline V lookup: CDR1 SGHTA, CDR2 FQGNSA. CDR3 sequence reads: CASSLRGQGFGSTEAFF. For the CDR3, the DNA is TGTGCCAGCAGCTTAAGGGGACAGGGGTTCGGCAGCACTGAAGCTTTCTTT. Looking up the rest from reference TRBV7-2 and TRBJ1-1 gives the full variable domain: GAGVSQSPSNKVTEKGKDVELRCDPISGHTALYWYRQSLGQGLEFLIYFQGNSAPDKSGLPSDRFSAERTGGSVSTLTIQRTQQEDSAVYLCASSLRGQGFGSTEAFFGQGTRLTVV.

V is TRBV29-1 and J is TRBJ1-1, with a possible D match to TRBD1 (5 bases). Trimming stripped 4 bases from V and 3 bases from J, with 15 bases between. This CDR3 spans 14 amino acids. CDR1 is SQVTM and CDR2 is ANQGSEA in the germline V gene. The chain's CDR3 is CSVVSGQGDTEAFF. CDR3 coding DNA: TGCAGCGTTGTTAGCGGGCAGGGCGACACTGAAGCTTTCTTT.